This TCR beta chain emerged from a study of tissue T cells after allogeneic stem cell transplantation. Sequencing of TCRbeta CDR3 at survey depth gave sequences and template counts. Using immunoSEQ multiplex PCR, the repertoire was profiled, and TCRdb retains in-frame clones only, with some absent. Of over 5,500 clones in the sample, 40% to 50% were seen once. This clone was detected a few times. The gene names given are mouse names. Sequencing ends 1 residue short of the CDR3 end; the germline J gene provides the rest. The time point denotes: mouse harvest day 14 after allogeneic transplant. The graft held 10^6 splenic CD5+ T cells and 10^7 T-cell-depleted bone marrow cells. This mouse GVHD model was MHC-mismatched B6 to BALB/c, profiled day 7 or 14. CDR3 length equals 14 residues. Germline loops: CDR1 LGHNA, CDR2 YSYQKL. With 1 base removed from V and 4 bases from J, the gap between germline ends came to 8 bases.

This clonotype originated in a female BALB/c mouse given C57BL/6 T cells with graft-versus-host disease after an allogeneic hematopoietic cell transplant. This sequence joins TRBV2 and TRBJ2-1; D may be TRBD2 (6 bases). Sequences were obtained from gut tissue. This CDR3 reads CASSQVGGYAEQFF. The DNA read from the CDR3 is TGTGCCAGCAGCCAAGTTGGGGGATATGCTGAGCAGTTC.